This T cell receptor beta chain was captured by sequencing in a study of read filtering for tumor transcriptome and immune sequencing. As for the study in general: Transcriptome libraries were built from DNase-treated RNA. TCR-mapped reads were about 4.05 to 10.27 million with IR-seq versus roughly 85 to 1,400 with RNA-seq.

Trimming took 1 base from V and 3 from J, leaving 10 bases between them. The CDR3 runs 15 residues. Germline V gives CDR1 SEHNR, CDR2 FQNEAQ (reference sequence). From approximately 430 ng of RNA, a library with molecular barcoded alpha/delta and beta/gamma adaptors was made. TCRdb re-analysed the reads in MiXCR, keeping a single row per CDR3 protein. Among around 130,000 distinct CDR3 sequences, approximately 13% were seen once, and the ten largest hold 7.5% to 9.5%. This clonotype was seen many times. This receptor was obtained from a donor aged 40 or older with multiple myeloma. The sample consisted of a population of CD138-negative cells sorted from bone marrow. This chain joins TRBV7-9 and TRBJ2-1; no reliable D call. CDR3 in DNA: TGTGCCAGCAGCTTAGTACCCCACATCTACAATGAGCAGTTCTTC. Translating gives CASSLVPHIYNEQFF.